The 26 T cell receptor beta chains below were found in one sample sequenced in a study of CD8 T cells in ankylosing spondylitis. MiXCR, applied by TCRdb to the 5' RACE reads, yields one record per CDR3 protein. Of about 310,000 distinct CDR3 sequences listed, about a fifth were seen once; the top ten hold 3.5%. Sequenced: blood, either unsorted or a sorted T cell fraction (not recorded which). The receptors shown here come from a female donor with ankylosing spondylitis or in good health (not recorded which).

CDR3 region: CATRGLEPADEQFF. The CDR3 DNA is TGTGCCACCAGGGGACTAGAGCCTGCAGATGAGCAGTTCTTC. This rearrangement joins TRBV24-1 to TRBJ2-1; 8 bases match TRBD2. J lost 8 bases, V lost 7 bases, and 9 bases had no gene match. Germline CDR1 KGHDR, CDR2 SFDVKD. CDR3 length: 14 amino acids.

This clonotype was detected ten times or more. The rearrangement links TRBV15 to TRBJ2-5; perhaps TRBD2 as D (6 bases). In germline, CDR1 is LNHNV, CDR2 YYDKDF (reference sequence). V shed 0 bases and J shed 9 bases, with 11 bases lying between them. The CDR3 is made up of 13 amino acids. The DNA of the CDR3 is TGTGCCACCAGCAGAGATCCCGGGGAGGCCCAGTACTTC. Translating gives CATSRDPGEAQYF. The variable domain in full, completed from reference TRBV15 and TRBJ2-5, reads DAMVIQNPRYQVTQFGKPVTLSCSQTLNHNVMYWYQQKSSQAPKLLFHYYDKDFNNEADTPDNFQSRRPNTSFCFLDIRSPGLGDTAMYLCATSRDPGEAQYFGPGTRLLVL.

A note on this clonotype: At one end the junction does not follow the germline gene, possibly because of a read error. This CDR3 is CASSYEGIEQYF. As DNA, the CDR3 is TGTGCCAGTAGTTACGAGGGGATCGAGCAGTACTTC. This chain joins TRBV6-2 or TRBV6-3 and TRBJ2-7; D tentatively reads TRBD1 or TRBD2 (5 bases each). CDR1 MNHEY and CDR2 SVGEGT come from the germline V gene. This CDR3 spans 12 amino acids.

The chain uses TRBV7-6 and TRBJ2-7, with 8 bases identical to TRBD1. The CDR3 sequence is 19 residues long. V lost 5 bases to trimming and J lost 1 base; unmatched junction nucleotides: 19. CDR1 is SGHVS and CDR2 is FNYEAQ in the germline V gene. In DNA, the CDR3 is TGTGCCAGCAGCCCCGTCGGACAGGGCTGGAAAGTAAGGTCCTACGAGCAGTACTTC. It specifies CASSPVGQGWKVRSYEQYF.

The rearrangement links TRBV7-8 to TRBJ2-1, with TRBD2 identical over 7 bases. The length of the CDR3 is 15 residues. Trimming cost V 5 bases and J 7 bases; bases outside gene matches: 11. The germline CDR1 and CDR2 sequences are SGHVS and FQNEAQ. CDR3 DNA: TGTGCCAGCAGCACCGGGAGGCCGCCTTTTAATGAGCAGTTCTTC. This codes for CASSTGRPPFNEQFF. The variable domain in full, with the rest retrieved from reference TRBV7-8 and TRBJ2-1, is GAGVSQSPRYKVAKRGQDVALRCDPISGHVSLFWYQQALGQGPEFLTYFQNEAQLDKSGLPSDRFFAERPEGSVSTLKIQRTQQEDSAVYLCASSTGRPPFNEQFFGPGTRLTVL.

This clonotype came up many times. The V call is TRBV25-1, the J call TRBJ2-1; TRBD2 aligns across 7 bases. The V gene's germline CDR1 is MGHDK and CDR2 SYGVNS. V trimming: 6 bases; J trimming: 7 bases; junction bases outside the gene matches: 15. The CDR3 spans 16 residues. CDR3 sequence: CASRGGLAVYGNEQFF. The DNA for the CDR3 is TGTGCCAGCAGAGGAGGGCTAGCGGTCTATGGGAATGAGCAGTTCTTC.

This clonotype was observed a handful of times. The CDR3 sequence is CASSASAANEQFF. The DNA of the CDR3 is TGTGCCAGCAGCGCCTCAGCTGCCAATGAGCAGTTCTTC. This sequence joins TRBV7-8 and TRBJ2-1, with D uncertain. Germline CDR1 is SGHVS and CDR2 is FQNEAQ. The CDR3 covers 13 residues. V lost 5 bases, J lost 6 bases, and 11 bases lay in between.

This clonotype was seen more than once but under ten times. J is TRBJ2-4 and V is TRBV19; 7 positions match TRBD1. The CDR3 totals 16 residues. After removal of 3 bases from V and 0 bases from J, the junction contained 5 bases not matched to a gene. CDR1 and CDR2 (germline): LNHDA, SQIVND (reference sequence). The CDR3 bases are TGTGCCAGTAGTATCGGGACAGTTGAAGCCAAAAACATTCAGTACTTC. Protein product: CASSIGTVEAKNIQYF. Full variable domain (missing parts from reference TRBV19 and TRBJ2-4): DGGITQSPKYLFRKEGQNVTLSCEQNLNHDAMYWYRQDPGQGLRLIYYSQIVNDFQKGDIAEGYSVSREKKESFPLTVTSAQKNPTAFYLCASSIGTVEAKNIQYFGAGTRLSVL.

This clonotype appeared many times. The rearrangement uses TRBV29-1 and TRBJ2-1, with TRBD2 matching over 11 bases. J gave up 2 bases and V 6 bases, and 3 bases lay outside the gene matches. Germline V lookup: CDR1 SQVTM, CDR2 ANQGSEA. The CDR3 runs 14 residues. Here the CDR3 DNA reads TGCAGCGTCCTGACTAGCGGGGCCTACAATGAGCAGTTCTTC. Amino acids: CSVLTSGAYNEQFF.

This chain uses TRBV2 with TRBJ1-1; 8 positions agree with TRBD1. This CDR3 has 16 residues. CDR1 and CDR2 from the germline V gene are SNHLY and FYNNEI. The V gene end was trimmed by 0 bases and the J gene end by 6 bases; junction bases not matched to a gene: 9. The CDR3 DNA is TGTGCCAGCAGTGAAGCTCCGACAGGGGCGGGAGCTGAAGCTTTCTTT. This encodes CASSEAPTGAGAEAFF.

This clonotype was counted between two and nine times. The chain links TRBV12-3 or TRBV12-4 to TRBJ1-2; the D gene is possibly TRBD1 (6 bases). CDR3 size: 15 residues. V shed 4 bases and J shed 3 bases, with 15 bases lying between them. The CDR3 loop reads CASSWDTGRDYGYTF. CDR3 DNA: TGTGCCAGCAGTTGGGACACCGGAAGAGACTATGGCTACACCTTC.

This clonotype was detected a few times. The V gene is TRBV12-3 or TRBV12-4, the J gene TRBJ2-5; D remains ambiguous. The CDR3 loop spans 15 amino acids. V shed 7 bases and J shed 4 bases, with 19 bases lying between them. CDR3 nucleotide sequence: TGTGCCAGCACCCTAAATTCGGGTGTAGGAGAGACCCAGTACTTC. It translates to CASTLNSGVGETQYF.

This rearrangement joins TRBV2 to TRBJ2-7, with 8 bases identical to TRBD1. Germline loops: CDR1 SNHLY, CDR2 FYNNEI. With V trimmed by 6 bases and J by 5 bases, 12 bases remained unmatched. The CDR3 sequence is 15 residues long. In DNA, the CDR3 is TGTGCCAGCAGCCTAAGACAGGGGAGGAAGAACGAGCAGTACTTC. Protein sequence: CASSLRQGRKNEQYF.

The J gene is TRBJ2-2, the V gene TRBV9, with TRBD1 matching 8 bases. CDR1 is SGDLS, CDR2 YYNGEE, per germline. J was trimmed by 5 bases and V by 0 bases; bases with no gene match: 6. This CDR3 has 16 residues. The chain's CDR3 is CASSVVDRVVTGELFF. Here the CDR3 DNA reads TGTGCCAGCAGCGTAGTGGACAGGGTGGTAACCGGGGAGCTGTTTTTT.

This clonotype occurred a few times. The chain is built from TRBV6-1 and TRBJ2-1; 9 bases are a match to TRBD2. This CDR3 contains 15 residues. The V gene end was trimmed by 5 bases and the J gene end by 8 bases; junction bases not matched to a gene: 10. Germline V gene sequence: CDR1 MNHNS, CDR2 SASEGT. Here the CDR3 reads CASSQIAGESYEQFF. In DNA, the CDR3 is TGTGCCAGCAGTCAAATAGCGGGAGAAAGCTATGAGCAGTTCTTC.

There are a few counts of this clonotype. The chain links TRBV6-4 to TRBJ1-1; D unresolved. Germline loops: CDR1 MRHNA, CDR2 SNTAGT. The CDR3 runs 13 residues. V dropped 3 bases and J dropped 4 bases, with 9 bases sitting between them. The CDR3 loop reads CASSEGLGTEAFF. The CDR3 bases are TGTGCCAGCAGTGAAGGGCTGGGCACTGAAGCTTTCTTT.

The chain uses TRBV28 and TRBJ2-1, with TRBD1 matching 9 bases. This CDR3 has 12 residues. The J segment lost 8 bases and the V segment lost 4 bases, leaving 0 bases of the junction unmatched. The germline CDR1 and CDR2 sequences are MDHEN and SYDVKM. CDR3 region: CASSWDRDEQFF. The DNA of the CDR3 is TGTGCCAGCAGTTGGGACAGGGATGAGCAGTTCTTC.

This clonotype was counted at least ten times. The V gene is TRBV5-5, the J gene TRBJ2-1; no definite D call. V was pared by 4 bases and J by 0 bases, with 11 bases between. CDR3 length equals 15 residues. The V gene's germline CDR1 is SGHKS and CDR2 YYEKEE (reference sequence). Here the CDR3 DNA reads TGTGCCAGCAGCCCGCAGGTTAGCTCCTACAATGAGCAGTTCTTC. Translation: CASSPQVSSYNEQFF.

A few counts support this clonotype. The rearrangement joins TRBV5-1 to TRBJ2-7; TRBD2 might be the D (6 bases). V shed 1 base and J shed 7 bases, with 12 bases lying between them. This CDR3 has 13 residues. Germline-derived CDR1 and CDR2 are SGHRS and YFSETQ. CDR3 nucleotide sequence: TGCGCCAGCAGCTTGTTGATAGCGGAGGAGCAGTACTTC. Its translation: CASSLLIAEEQYF.

Only a few counts were recorded for this clonotype. J is TRBJ1-1 and V is TRBV18, with D possibly TRBD1 on 5 matching bases. This CDR3 spans 16 amino acids. V lost 3 bases and J lost 0, with 14 bases in between. Looked up from germline, CDR1 is KGHSH and CDR2 is LQKENI. The CDR3 region has the DNA TGTGCCAGCTCACCTCGGCAGGGTAGGGTGAACACTGAAGCTTTCTTT. This encodes CASSPRQGRVNTEAFF.

The CDR3 protein is CASSLERLITTDTQYF. As DNA, the CDR3 is TGTGCCAGCAGTTTAGAGAGACTGATAACCACAGATACGCAGTATTTT. The chain has TRBV12-3 or TRBV12-4 and TRBJ2-3; D gene uncertain. V shed 1 base and J shed 2 bases, with 13 bases lying between them. This CDR3 spans 16 amino acids.

The CDR3 sequence: CASSQDVGQGYEQYF. In nucleotides, the CDR3 is TGCGCCAGCAGCCAAGATGTGGGACAGGGGTACGAGCAGTACTTC. This sequence joins TRBV4-3 and TRBJ2-7, with 10 nucleotides matching TRBD1. The V gene's germline CDR1 is LGHNA and CDR2 YSLEER. J was trimmed by 4 bases and V by 0 bases; bases with no gene match: 3. The CDR3 length is 15 residues.

This clonotype was recorded at least ten times. The gene calls are TRBV20-1 and TRBJ2-3; possibly TRBD2 for D (5 bases). CDR3 size: 13 residues. Germline CDR1 reads DFQATT; CDR2 reads SNEGSKA (reference sequence). Trimming took off 2 bases at V and 1 base at J, with 7 bases between the two ends. This CDR3 is CSARFGGTDTQYF. The CDR3 nucleotides read TGCAGTGCTAGATTCGGGGGCACAGATACGCAGTATTTT.

V usage is TRBV6-1 and J usage is TRBJ2-1; a weak D match, TRBD2 (7 bases). CDR1 MNHNS and CDR2 SASEGT come from the germline V gene. The germline V and J ends were trimmed by 5 bases and 7 bases, with 15 bases remaining between them. There are 14 residues in the CDR3. The CDR3 spells CASSRGERGNEQFF. CDR3 bases: TGTGCCAGCAGTCGGGGGGAGAGGGGGAATGAGCAGTTCTTC.

There are a few counts of this clonotype. The chain uses TRBV20-1 and TRBJ2-3, with 7 nucleotides matching TRBD1. This CDR3 is 13 amino acids long. Germline V gene lookup returns CDR1 DFQATT and CDR2 SNEGSKA (reference sequence). The V gene end was trimmed by 4 bases and the J gene end by 2 bases; junction bases not matched to a gene: 3. The CDR3 loop reads CSATGTDTDTQYF. The CDR3 coding sequence is TGCAGTGCTACCGGGACAGACACAGATACGCAGTATTTT.

The rearrangement uses TRBV27 and TRBJ2-2; tentative D call: TRBD2 (5 bases). This CDR3 spans 15 amino acids. CDR1 MNHEY and CDR2 SMNVEV come from the germline V gene (reference sequence). V was clipped by 7 bases and J by 1 base, with 13 bases between them. For the CDR3, the DNA is TGTGCCAGCATCCCGGGAATTAGGAACACCGGGGAGCTGTTTTTT. It yields the protein CASIPGIRNTGELFF.